The 14 T cell receptor beta chains below all came from one sample that was sequenced in a study of T cell responses to AZD1222 COVID-19 vaccine. Sequencing was performed with immunoSEQ multiplex PCR; in TCRdb, only in-frame clones are kept and a portion is missing. In the table there are 60,000 to 90,000 clones, over 60% of which are singletons. The source material was peripheral blood, sampled 28 days after the second dose of the MenACWY control vaccine. Source of these receptors: an adult who received the MenACWY meningococcal vaccine as a control.

V and J are TRBV3-1 (or the pseudogene TRBV3-2) and TRBJ1-6; no firm D call. CDR1 and CDR2 (germline): LGHDT, YNNKEL (reference sequence). This CDR3 spans 18 amino acids. V lost 4 bases to trimming and J lost 7 bases, with 23 bases between them. The CDR3 coding sequence is TGTGCCAGCAGCCTGTCCACCCTCCACGCTGTTCCCAATTCACCCCTCCACTTT. This gives the protein CASSLSTLHAVPNSPLHF.

The count of this clone is one. The CDR3 nucleotides are TGCGCCAGCAGCTTAGACGCTAACGGGGTGCGCGAGCAGTACTTC. Its protein product is CASSLDANGVREQYF. V gene TRBV5-1 combines with J gene TRBJ2-7, with D possibly being TRBD2 (5 bases). The CDR3 contains 15 residues. V lost 2 bases and J 6 bases, leaving 18 bases between the germline ends. Per the germline V gene, CDR1 is SGHRS and CDR2 is YFSETQ.

This chain uses TRBV9 with TRBJ1-3; possible D gene TRBD1, 5 bases. CDR1 and CDR2 from the germline V gene are SGDLS and YYNGEE. V was shortened by 0 bases and J by 4 bases, with 11 bases between the two germline ends. The CDR3 consists of 15 residues. The CDR3 protein is CASSVDSGPGNTIYF. In nucleotides, the CDR3 is TGTGCCAGCAGCGTAGATTCGGGGCCCGGAAACACCATATATTTT.

The J gene is TRBJ1-2, the V gene TRBV19, with 8 positions matching TRBD1. V dropped 6 bases and J dropped 0; count of bases not matched to a gene: 9. Germline CDR1 LNHDA, CDR2 SQIVND (reference sequence). The CDR3 has 16 amino acids. CDR3 amino acids: CASRTTGTGPNYGYTF. The CDR3 coding sequence is TGTGCCAGTAGGACTACCGGGACAGGTCCTAACTATGGCTACACCTTC. Looking up the rest from reference TRBV19 and TRBJ1-2 gives the full variable domain: DGGITQSPKYLFRKEGQNVTLSCEQNLNHDAMYWYRQDPGQGLRLIYYSQIVNDFQKGDIAEGYSVSREKKESFPLTVTSAQKNPTAFYLCASRTTGTGPNYGYTFGSGTRLTVV.

This clone occurred a few times. The chain joins TRBV7-2 to TRBJ2-7, with D possibly being TRBD1 or TRBD2 (5 bases each). The V gene's germline CDR1 is SGHTA and CDR2 FQGNSA. The CDR3 contains 14 residues. The V and J ends lost 1 base and 2 bases respectively, with 9 bases between them. The CDR3 reads CASSLGGPTYEQYF. In DNA form, the CDR3 reads TGTGCCAGCAGCTTAGGGGGACCTACCTACGAGCAGTACTTC.

V is TRBV7-3 and J is TRBJ2-1; TRBD2 aligns across 8 bases. Germline CDR1 is SGHTA and CDR2 is FQGTGA. The CDR3 extends over 16 amino acids. Germline trimming cut 1 base from V and 0 bases from J; bases unmatched to any gene: 2. CDR3 amino acids: CASSLRSGGSYNEQFF. As DNA, the CDR3 is TGTGCCAGCAGCTTAAGGAGCGGGGGCTCCTACAATGAGCAGTTCTTC.

This rearrangement joins TRBV28 to TRBJ2-7; no reliable D call. CDR1 and CDR2 from the germline V gene are MDHEN and SYDVKM. V was cut by 6 bases and J by 3 bases, with 12 bases left in between. The length of the CDR3 is 13 residues. The CDR3 DNA follows: TGTGCCAGCAGGGCCTCCTCGAGCTACGAGCAGTACTTC. Its translation: CASRASSSYEQYF.

The chain links TRBV5-6 to TRBJ2-5, with D hard to call. Per the germline V gene, CDR1 is SGHDT and CDR2 is YYEEEE. CDR3 length equals 13 residues. Between the trimmed V and J ends, which lost 2 bases and 4 bases, there was a span of 9 bases. Here the CDR3 reads CASSFVVSETQYF. For the CDR3, the DNA is TGTGCCAGCAGCTTTGTGGTATCAGAGACCCAGTACTTC.

The rearrangement uses TRBV7-9 and TRBJ2-7; D is ambiguous. Germline V gives CDR1 SEHNR, CDR2 FQNEAQ (reference sequence). The CDR3 is made up of 13 amino acids. V lost 4 bases, J lost 2 bases, and 9 bases lay in between. CDR3 in DNA: TGTGCCAGCAGCTCCCCGGGCGCCTACGAGCAGTACTTC. The encoded protein is CASSSPGAYEQYF.

The CDR3 loop is CASRLTGVADTQYF. In DNA, the CDR3 is TGTGCCAGCAGGTTGACAGGGGTAGCAGATACGCAGTATTTT. The chain joins TRBV3-1 (or the pseudogene TRBV3-2) to TRBJ2-3; 8 bases align to TRBD1. Germline CDR1 reads LGHDT; CDR2 reads YNNKEL (reference sequence). Germline trimming cut 6 bases from V and 4 bases from J; bases unmatched to any gene: 6. The CDR3 is made up of 14 amino acids.

The V call is TRBV11-2, the J call TRBJ2-2; D is perhaps TRBD1 (6 bases). The CDR3 length is 13 residues. Trimming shortened V by 6 bases and J by 6 bases, and 11 bases separated the two germline ends. Germline-derived CDR1 and CDR2 are SGHAT and FQNNGV. The CDR3 nucleotides read TGTGCCAGCAGTCGGACAGTCCCCGGGGAGCTGTTTTTT. It is translated as CASSRTVPGELFF.

The chain uses TRBV7-9 and TRBJ2-7, with 10 nucleotides matching TRBD2. V gave up 8 bases and J gave up 7 bases; unmatched junction bases: 11. Germline V lookup: CDR1 SEHNR, CDR2 FQNEAQ (reference sequence). CDR3 length: 14 residues. CDR3 DNA: TGTGCCAGCGTTGGGCTAGCGGGAGCAGGAGAGCAGTACTTC. This gives the protein CASVGLAGAGEQYF.

The chain is built from TRBV19 and TRBJ2-2; D might be TRBD2 (6 bases). Germline V lookup: CDR1 LNHDA, CDR2 SQIVND (reference sequence). The V and J ends lost 5 bases and 0 bases respectively, with 13 bases between them. The CDR3 extends over 16 amino acids. The CDR3 region is CASSSGRTTNTGELFF. The CDR3 region has the DNA TGTGCCAGTAGTTCCGGACGGACTACGAACACCGGGGAGCTGTTTTTT.

The genes are TRBV6-2 or TRBV6-3 and TRBJ1-5; 7 bases match TRBD1. The length of the CDR3 is 16 residues. The ends lost 5 bases at V and 5 bases at J; junction bases unmatched: 12. Germline values: CDR1 MNHEY, CDR2 SVGEGT. The CDR3 reads CASSDAGTAWDQPQHF. Written as DNA, the CDR3 is TGTGCCAGCAGTGACGCTGGGACAGCCTGGGATCAGCCCCAGCATTTT.